A selection of T cell receptor beta chains follows, all from one sample in a study of T cell repertoires in cytomegalovirus infection. A single record per CDR3 protein comes from TCRdb applying MiXCR to the reads. The sample yields hundreds of thousands of distinct CDR3 sequences, approximately 24% seen once. Source material: CD8+ T cells from PBMCs. The receptors were gathered from a human donor in good health (CMV status not recorded). Some clones in this sample may be carry-over from other donors' samples. Each CDR3 is given with its conserved first and last residue. The order of the fields is J gene, clone size, V gene, D gene, CDR3 DNA, CDR3 protein. D genes are given only for firm matches. Size is omitted from some rows. Given values are once, few, many or a class for expanded clones.

>TRBJ1-1|few|TRBV14|.
TGTGCCAGCAGCCGTTACAGGATCACTGAAGCTTTCTTT
CASSRYRITEAFF
>TRBJ1-2|few|TRBV12-3/TRBV12-4|.
TGTGCCAGCAGTTTAGCGCCGCGCACTAACTATGGCTACACCTTC
CASSLAPRTNYGYTF
>TRBJ1-6|.|TRBV7-9|.
TGTGCCAGCAGCCCTGACTTTACAAGGTCACCCCTCCACTTT
CASSPDFTRSPLHF
>TRBJ2-3|.|TRBV14|.
TGTGCCAGCCAGAAGGATCACCTCAGCACAGATACGCAGTATTTT
CASQKDHLSTDTQYF
>TRBJ2-7|few|TRBV7-9|.
TGTGCCAGCAGCTCCGGGGGCAGGGGAGACGAGCAGTACTTC
CASSSGGRGDEQYF
>TRBJ1-2|many|TRBV7-2|TRBD1
TGTGCCAGCAGCTCACAGGGGGAGAACTATGGCTACACCTTC
CASSSQGENYGYTF
>TRBJ1-5|once|TRBV20-1|.
TGCAGTGCTAGAGATCCGGTGGGCGGGAATCAGCCCCAGCATTTT
CSARDPVGGNQPQHF
>TRBJ1-1|many|TRBV7-9|.
TGTGCCAGCATCGCCCCGGGGAGAACTGAAGCTTTCTTT
CASIAPGRTEAFF
>TRBJ2-3|many|TRBV7-3|TRBD1
TGTGCCAGCAGCTTAAAAGCCAGGGGGCAGGGAGATACGCAGTATTTT
CASSLKARGQGDTQYF
>TRBJ2-1|many|TRBV7-8|.
TGTGCCAGCAGTCCGGAAGGGTACGCTGAGCAGTTCTTC
CASSPEGYAEQFF
>TRBJ1-2|many|TRBV9|.
TGTGCCAGCAGCGCCAGGGGCCCTGGCTATGGCTACACCTTC
CASSARGPGYGYTF
>TRBJ1-2|many|TRBV29-1|.
TGCAGCGTTGTCGTGCGGTATGGCTACACCTTC
CSVVVRYGYTF
>TRBJ1-5|few|TRBV5-6|TRBD1
TGTGCCAGCAGCGGTGACAGGGGCCGCAATCAGCCCCAGCATTTT
CASSGDRGRNQPQHF
>TRBJ1-1|.|TRBV15|TRBD1
TGTGCCATCTCGTACAGGGGGCTTGCTGAAGCTTTCTTT
CAISYRGLAEAFF
>TRBJ2-3|few|TRBV19|.
TGTGCCAGTAGTGACCCGTACGGGCGGGGGCGCACAGATACGCAGTATTTT
CASSDPYGRGRTDTQYF
>TRBJ2-5|many|TRBV7-2|.
TGTGCCAGCAGCTTATCTGCGGAGACCCAGTACTTC
CASSLSAETQYF
>TRBJ1-1|many|TRBV12-3/TRBV12-4|.
TGTGCCAGCAGTCCCGACAGAATTGAAGCTTTCTTT
CASSPDRIEAFF
>TRBJ2-3|many|TRBV7-2|.
TGTGCCAGCAGCTCCCACCCGGGTAGCCTGGGAGATACGCAGTATTTT
CASSSHPGSLGDTQYF